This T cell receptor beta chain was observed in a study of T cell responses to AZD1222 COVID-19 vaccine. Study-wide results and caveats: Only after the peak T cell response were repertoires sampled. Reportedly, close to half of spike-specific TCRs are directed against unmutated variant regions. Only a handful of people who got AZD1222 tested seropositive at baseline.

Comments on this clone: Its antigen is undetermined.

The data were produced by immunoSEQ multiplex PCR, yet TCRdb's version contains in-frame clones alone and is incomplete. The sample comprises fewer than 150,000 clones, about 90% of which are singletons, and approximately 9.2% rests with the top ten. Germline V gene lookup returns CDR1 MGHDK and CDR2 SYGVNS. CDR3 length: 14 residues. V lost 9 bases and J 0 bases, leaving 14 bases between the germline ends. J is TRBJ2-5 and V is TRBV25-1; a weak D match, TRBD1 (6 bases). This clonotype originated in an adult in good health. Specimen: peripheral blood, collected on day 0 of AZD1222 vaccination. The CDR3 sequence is CASERTDDQETQYF. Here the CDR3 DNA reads TGTGCCAGTGAGAGGACAGACGACCAAGAGACCCAGTACTTC.